These 3 T cell receptor beta chains originate from one sample sequenced in a study of T cell repertoires in cytomegalovirus infection. TCRdb re-analysed the reads in MiXCR, keeping a single row per CDR3 protein. The table records 310,000 or so distinct CDR3 sequences, 17% of them present only once. The sample comprised PBMCs. The receptors come from a human donor in good health (CMV status not recorded). Some clones in this sample may be carry-over from other donors' samples.

In its sample, this clonotype was seen a few times. The CDR3 region is CASSRDRGWSGYTF. Here the CDR3 DNA reads TGTGCCAGCAGCCGGGACAGGGGGTGGAGTGGCTACACCTTC. This sequence joins TRBV3-1 and TRBJ1-2, with 11 bases identical to TRBD1. With 4 bases clipped from V and 7 bases from J, the junction kept 5 bases outside the gene matches. Germline V lookup: CDR1 LGHDT, CDR2 YNNKEL (reference sequence). The CDR3 is made up of 14 amino acids. Looking up the rest from reference TRBV3-1 and TRBJ1-2 gives the full variable domain: DTAVSQTPKYLVTQMGNDKSIKCEQNLGHDTMYWYKQDSKKFLKIMFSYNNKELIINETVPNRFSPKSPDKAHLNLHINSLELGDSAVYFCASSRDRGWSGYTFGSGTRLTVV.

The chain joins TRBV28 to TRBJ2-3, with 8 positions matching TRBD1. Per germline, CDR1 MDHEN and CDR2 SYDVKM. The V and J ends lost 2 bases and 1 base, in that order; junction bases with no gene match: 2. The CDR3 extends over 15 amino acids. The CDR3 protein is CASSLQTGGTDTQYF. CDR3 in DNA: TGTGCCAGCAGTTTACAGACAGGGGGCACAGATACGCAGTATTTT.

The chain couples TRBV29-1 to TRBJ2-7; 9 bases map to TRBD1. J was trimmed by 5 bases and V by 3 bases; bases with no gene match: 2. The CDR3 is 12 amino acids. In germline, CDR1 is SQVTM, CDR2 ANQGSEA. CDR3 sequence (DNA): TGCAGCGTTGACGGGACAGGGAACGAGCAGTACTTC. This encodes CSVDGTGNEQYF.